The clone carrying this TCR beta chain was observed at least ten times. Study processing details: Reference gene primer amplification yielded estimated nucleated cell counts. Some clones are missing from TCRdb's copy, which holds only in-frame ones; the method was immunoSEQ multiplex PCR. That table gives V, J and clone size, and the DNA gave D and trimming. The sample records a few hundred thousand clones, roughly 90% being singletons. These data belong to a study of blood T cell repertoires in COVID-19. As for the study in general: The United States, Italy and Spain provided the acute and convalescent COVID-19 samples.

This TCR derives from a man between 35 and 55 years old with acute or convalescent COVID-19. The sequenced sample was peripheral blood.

CDR3 bases: TGTGCCAGCAGTGAGACCAGGCCATCGTCCGGGGAGCTGTTTTTT. This translates into CASSETRPSSGELFF. The chain links TRBV2 to TRBJ2-2; D remains ambiguous. Germline CDR1 and CDR2: SNHLY and FYNNEI. V was trimmed by 3 bases and J by 6 bases, leaving 14 bases between them. The CDR3 loop spans 15 amino acids.